The rows below give T cell receptor beta chains drawn from one sample of a study of human T cells and chemical hapten exposure. MiXCR, applied by TCRdb to the RACE reads, yields one record per CDR3 protein. This table holds some 350,000 distinct CDR3 sequences, about 7% found once. Here the sequenced sample was whole blood, taken in connection with sensitization to the hapten diphenylcyclopropenone (DPC). The receptors stem from a young woman with alopecia areata. Some clones in this sample may be carry-over from other donors' samples. The CDR3 runs from the conserved cysteine through the conserved F or W. D genes are given only for firm matches. Expanded clones are given a class, and other clones once, few, many or no size at all.

>TRBV11-1|many|TRBJ2-7|NA|14
TGTGCCAGCAGCCTAGCAACGCGCTTGGGCGAGCAGTACTTC
CASSLATRLGEQYF
>TRBV4-3|NA|TRBJ2-7|TRBD2|15
TGCGCCAGCAGCCAAGTTAGCGGGGCTGGCTACGAGCAGTACTTC
CASSQVSGAGYEQYF
>TRBV3-1|NA|TRBJ2-7|TRBD2|15
TGTGCCAGCAGTCACTTGGGGACTAGCCGCTACGAGCAGTACTTC
CASSHLGTSRYEQYF
>TRBV12-3/TRBV12-4|many|TRBJ2-1|TRBD2|15
TGTGCCAGCAGTTTCGGGGGGGGCTCCTACAATGAGCAGTTCTTC
CASSFGGGSYNEQFF
>TRBV27|NA|TRBJ1-6|NA|15
TGTCCCAGCACTATATCCAGCTCCTATAATTCACCCCTCCACTTT
CPSTISSSYNSPLHF
>TRBV7-9|many|TRBJ2-3|NA|12
TGTGCCAGCATACGCAGCACAGATACGCAGTATTTT
CASIRSTDTQYF
>TRBV6-1|few|TRBJ1-2|TRBD1|14
TGTGCCAGCAATCTACCTACAGGGGAGGATGGCTACACCTTC
CASNLPTGEDGYTF
>TRBV11-2|few|TRBJ2-3|NA|16
TGTGCCAGCAGCTCCGGCAGCGCCTCTAGCACAGATACGCAGTATTTT
CASSSGSASSTDTQYF
>TRBV28|many|TRBJ2-7|NA|14
TGTGCCAGCACTTTACAGGGTAGCTCCTACGAGCAGTACTTC
CASTLQGSSYEQYF
>TRBV2|NA|TRBJ1-3|NA|13
TGTGCCAGCAGTGTTGACAGGCGCAACACCATATATTTT
CASSVDRRNTIYF
>TRBV6-5|NA|TRBJ2-5|NA|12
TGTGCCAGCAGAAGGGGTCGAGAGACCCAGTACTTC
CASRRGRETQYF
>TRBV27|few|TRBJ1-1|NA|11
TGTGCCAGCAGCCGGGGGGATGAAGCTTTCTTT
CASSRGDEAFF
>TRBV7-6|many|TRBJ2-6|TRBD1|19
TGTGCCAGCAGCTTAGCCGGGACAGGGCCTCTCTCTGGGGCCAACGTCCTGACTTTC
CASSLAGTGPLSGANVLTF
>TRBV7-3|many|TRBJ2-2|TRBD2|17
TGTGCCAGCAGCTTAAAGGCCGGCGGGGGTGCCACCGGGGAGCTGTTTTTT
CASSLKAGGGATGELFF
>TRBV11-2|many|TRBJ2-3|NA|15
TGTGCCAGCAGCTTGAGGGACGGGTCGTCCGATACGCAGTATTTT
CASSLRDGSSDTQYF
>TRBV10-3|many|TRBJ2-6|NA|15
TGTGCCACCTCCTTGGGGGCGAATGGGGCCAACGTCCTGACTTTC
CATSLGANGANVLTF
>TRBV7-2|NA|TRBJ2-3|NA|13
TGTGCCAGCAGCTACGGGGTCGCAGATACGCAGTATTTT
CASSYGVADTQYF
>TRBV7-9|NA|TRBJ2-7|NA|13
TGTGCCAGCAGCCGACGGCCACACCACGAGCAGTACTTC
CASSRRPHHEQYF
>TRBV6-1|NA|TRBJ2-3|NA|15
TGTGCCAGCAGTCCCCGGCAGGGGGGCTCAGATACGCAGTATTTT
CASSPRQGGSDTQYF
>TRBV20-1|NA|TRBJ1-4|TRBD1|11
TGCAGTGCTTGGGACAGGGAAAAACTGTTTTTT
CSAWDREKLFF
>TRBV10-3|many|TRBJ2-3|NA|15
TGTGCCATCAGTGATTTTCATTCGGTGCCAGATACGCAGTATTTT
CAISDFHSVPDTQYF
>TRBV12-3/TRBV12-4|few|TRBJ1-1|TRBD1|13
TGTGCCAGCAGGCGGACAGGGGCGCCTGAAGCTTTCTTT
CASRRTGAPEAFF
>TRBV6-5|NA|TRBJ2-1|TRBD2|15
TGTGCCAGCAGTTACTCTGCTAGCGGGGGTGATGAGCAGTTCTTC
CASSYSASGGDEQFF
>TRBV6-2/TRBV6-3|NA|TRBJ1-1|NA|12
TGTGCCAGCAGTTACGTCAGCACTGAAGCTTTCTTT
CASSYVSTEAFF
>TRBV28|many|TRBJ2-5|TRBD2|18
TGTGCCAGCAGTTTAAGGGCCAGCGGGGGGGCCGTGGCAGAGACCCAGTACTTC
CASSLRASGGAVAETQYF